Sequencing of this TCR beta chain was carried out in a study of cytomegalovirus exposure and HLA in healthy donors (dated by TCRdb to about 2017). For context, the study as a whole: The 666 repertoires of the first cohort and the roughly 110 validation repertoires were produced on the same platform, according to a later analysis. The study combined high-throughput TCR immunosequencing, statistical association of individual TCRs with disease status, and machine learning to predict cytomegalovirus infection status. The aim of the study was to test whether cataloging public T cell receptors could identify signatures of past pathogen exposure. Along with the roughly 670-subject first cohort, a separate validation cohort of 120 different subjects was used.

Broader findings and caveats from the paper: The classifier was reported to diagnose cytomegalovirus status with high specificity and sensitivity in both the original cohort and the validation cohort. A few of the identified cytomegalovirus-associated TCR beta chains were confirmed in vitro to be specific for cytomegalovirus antigens. All 120 or so repertoires were used to score co-occurrence in the validation cohort in a later analysis, because that analysis had no HLA typing for the cohort. Most TCR sequences were seen in very few donors, while some public TCRs were found in many individuals. It was suggested by the authors that the approach could potentially be generalized to other disease states and immunological phenotypes. Of the cluster scores, approximately 94% were above 0 in a later analysis, which found that TCRs clustered in the first cohort also tended to co-occur in the approximately 130 validation repertoires. A total of fewer than 200 TCR beta chains were listed by the study as associated with cytomegalovirus.

Relative to germline, V is 2 bases shorter and J is 6 bases shorter, with 18 bases between their ends. Its CDR3 holds 17 amino acids, cysteine through phenylalanine. The entry retains the CDR3 DNA only, 51 bases that are in frame from base 1. For CDR1 and CDR2, the germline V gene lists SGHRS and YFSETQ. On this clone: Its target antigen remains unknown. Qualities for individual bases were not recorded, and no much larger clone is one base off.

Receptors were amplified or captured by the immunoSEQ multiplex PCR assay. The paper's data handling went like this. A statistical classification framework was built for diagnosing cytomegalovirus status from the catalog of TCR beta chain sequences. Entries here come from immuneACCESS through TCRdb and include only in-frame sequences with V and J called. Some clones fail to appear in such tables; in the studies checked, an unresolved V gene covers under half of the shortfall, and the cause of the remainder is unknown. D and trimming were read from the DNA, whereas the V and J calls and clone size are those reported in that table. The sample has 110,000 or so clones on record, less than 90% of them singletons. Jointly, the top ten make up less than 4.5% of the sample. Separate from the roughly 650-subject first cohort, the validation cohort of 90 to 150 subjects was the group to which the donors belonged.

This chain is built from TRBV5-1 and TRBJ1-6; no D gene is confidently identified. This TCR was recovered from a man aged 18 to 30 in good health and CMV-seropositive. Sequencing used PBMCs. The DNA sequence is given as TGCGCCAGCAGCTTTGGCCAAGCCCGGGTTGGTAATTCACCCCTCCACTTT. Translated, it reads CASSFGQARVGNSPLHF. Full variable domain (CDR3 extended with the reference TRBV5-1 and TRBJ1-6 proteins): KAGVTQTPRYLIKTRGQQVTLSCSPISGHRSVSWYQQTPGQGLQFLFEYFSETQRNKGNFPGRFSGRQFSNSRSEMNVSTLELGDSALYLCASSFGQARVGNSPLHFGNGTRLTVT.